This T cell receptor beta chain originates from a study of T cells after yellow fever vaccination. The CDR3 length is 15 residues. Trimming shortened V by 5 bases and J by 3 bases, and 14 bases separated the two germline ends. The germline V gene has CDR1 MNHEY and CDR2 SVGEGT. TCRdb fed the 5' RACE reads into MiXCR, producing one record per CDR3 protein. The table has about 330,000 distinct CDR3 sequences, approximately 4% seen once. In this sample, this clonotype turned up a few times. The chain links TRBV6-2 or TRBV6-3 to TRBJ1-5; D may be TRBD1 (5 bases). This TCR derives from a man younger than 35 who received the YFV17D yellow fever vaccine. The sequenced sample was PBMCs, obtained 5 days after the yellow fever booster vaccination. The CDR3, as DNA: TGTGCCAGCAGTGTCGGTGGGGGATCCAATCAGCCCCAGCATTTT. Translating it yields CASSVGGGSNQPQHF.